The present entry profiles one T cell receptor (beta chain) with its context. The V end was cut by 4 bases, the J end by 5 bases, with 21 bases between. The CDR3 length is 17 residues. Libraries were prepared by immunoSEQ multiplex PCR; TCRdb keeps only in-frame clonotypes and omits some of them. The table includes some 140,000 clones, roughly nine tenths detected once. The data stem from a study of control samples from healthy donors and cancer patients. The chain recombines TRBV23-1 with TRBJ2-4; D perhaps matches TRBD2 (5 bases). TRBV23-1 is classed as an ORF, of uncertain function. What was sequenced was blood. This sequence originates from a woman under 40 in good health. CDR3: CASSPNGRTGRENIQYF. CDR3 nucleotides: TGCGCCAGCAGTCCCAACGGACGGACGGGGAGAGAAAACATTCAGTACTTC.